Sequencing of this TCR beta chain was carried out in a study of T-cell memory formation after mild COVID-19. Study-wide background: Each donor largely had its own TCR clusters. Findings of the study overall: Clones that got smaller from day 15 to 85 had even CD4/CD8, while clones growing later tipped toward CD4+. CD4+ contracting clones were found mainly in CM and EM, and CD8+ ones in EMRA.

Constant-segment primers and 5'RACE yielded cDNA libraries for TCR alpha and TCR beta, each carrying sample barcodes and UMIs. TCRdb passed the 5' RACE reads through MiXCR, listing each CDR3 protein once. Of about 140,000 distinct CDR3 sequences in the sample, almost 25% were seen once. The V gene lost 7 bases and the J gene lost 15 bases, with 11 bases spanning the gap. Germline values: CDR1 SGDLS, CDR2 YYNGEE. There are 9 residues in the CDR3. As concerns this clonotype: Its antigen remains unidentified.

This TCR was sampled from an adult woman who had mild COVID-19 (a few samples of this study predate the infection). Cell type and time point are not known. Sample: PBMCs or a T cell subset sorted from them (not recorded which). V gene TRBV9 combines with J gene TRBJ2-1; D is uncertain. The CDR3 DNA follows: TGTGCCAGCGAATCGAGTCCGTTCTTC. Amino acids: CASESSPFF.